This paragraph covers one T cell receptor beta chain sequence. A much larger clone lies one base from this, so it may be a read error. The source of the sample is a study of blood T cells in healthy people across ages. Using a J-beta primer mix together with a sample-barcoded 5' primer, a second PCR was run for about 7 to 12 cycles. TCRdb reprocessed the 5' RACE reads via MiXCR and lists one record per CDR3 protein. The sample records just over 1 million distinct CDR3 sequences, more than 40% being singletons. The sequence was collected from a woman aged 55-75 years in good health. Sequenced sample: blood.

CDR3 in DNA: TGTGCCAGCAGCTTAGGTGTCACTGGAACCCTTTACAATGAGCAGTACTTC. Translating it yields CASSLGVTGTLYNEQYF. The chain has TRBV7-2 and TRBJ2-1, with D hard to call. The DNA matches TRBJ2-7 better at its end, which makes the J call doubtful. Germline assignment: CDR1 SGHTA and CDR2 FQGNSA. The CDR3 length is 17 residues.